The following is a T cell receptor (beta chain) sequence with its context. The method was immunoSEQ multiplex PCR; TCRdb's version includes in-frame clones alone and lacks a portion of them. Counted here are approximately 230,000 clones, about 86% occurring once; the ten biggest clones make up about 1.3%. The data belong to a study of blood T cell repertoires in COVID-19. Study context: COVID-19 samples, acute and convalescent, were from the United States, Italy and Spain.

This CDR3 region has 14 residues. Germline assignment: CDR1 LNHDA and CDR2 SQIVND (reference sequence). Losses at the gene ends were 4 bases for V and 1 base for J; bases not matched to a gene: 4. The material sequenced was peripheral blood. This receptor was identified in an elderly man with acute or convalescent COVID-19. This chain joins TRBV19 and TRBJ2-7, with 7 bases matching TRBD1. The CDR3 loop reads CASSTDRNSYEQYF. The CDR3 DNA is TGTGCCAGTAGTACGGACAGGAATTCCTACGAGCAGTACTTC. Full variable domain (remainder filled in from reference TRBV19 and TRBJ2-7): DGGITQSPKYLFRKEGQNVTLSCEQNLNHDAMYWYRQDPGQGLRLIYYSQIVNDFQKGDIAEGYSVSREKKESFPLTVTSAQKNPTAFYLCASSTDRNSYEQYFGPGTRLTVT.